This T cell receptor (beta chain) is from a study of CD8+ T cells in alopecia areata. Isolated RNA was reverse transcribed into cDNA used as the sequencing template. Clones were read by immunoSEQ multiplex PCR, and TCRdb kept only the in-frame ones, dropping some. The data hold 100,000 to 150,000 clones, with around 50% observed a single time. V lost 7 bases to trimming and J lost 9 bases, with 8 bases between them. Germline loops: CDR1 SGHRS, CDR2 YFSETQ. CDR3 length: 10 residues. Sequenced material: NKG2D-low CD8+ T cells sorted from blood. The V gene is TRBV5-1, the J gene TRBJ2-1; D remains ambiguous. The receptor was derived from a human donor with alopecia areata. DNA for the CDR3: TGCGCCAGCGGACGACCTGAGCAGTTCTTC. It is translated as CASGRPEQFF.